Listed here are 25 T cell receptor beta chains from one sample, sequenced in a study of Tregs in tolerant kidney transplant recipients. Recipients received nonmyeloablative bone marrow transplants from related graft donors, with transient mixed chimerism. Some clones are missing from TCRdb's copy, which holds only in-frame ones; the method was immunoSEQ multiplex PCR. The sample shows about 100,000 clones, approximately 93% of them seen only once. The source was CD4+ T cells from blood (PBMCs), collected 12 months after the transplant. These receptors all come from a human patient who received a combined kidney and bone marrow transplant. Some of these T cells may belong to the graft donor.

The chain couples TRBV19 to TRBJ2-1, with D maybe TRBD2 (6 bases). The CDR3 has 14 amino acids. Per germline, CDR1 LNHDA and CDR2 SQIVND (reference sequence). V lost 3 bases and J 10 bases, leaving 16 bases between the germline ends. CDR3 DNA: TGTGCCAGTAGTATTCGGAGGGGTGCGGCGGAGCAGTTCTTC. This translates into CASSIRRGAAEQFF.

This clone has only one observation. The J gene is TRBJ2-7, the V gene TRBV7-6, with TRBD2 matching over 14 bases. The trim removed 5 bases at V and 2 bases at J, leaving 11 bases unmatched. This CDR3 comprises 18 residues. CDR1 and CDR2 (germline): SGHVS, FNYEAQ. CDR3: CASSRGLAGAGSAYEQYF. The CDR3 bases are TGTGCCAGCAGCCGGGGACTAGCGGGAGCGGGGAGCGCCTACGAGCAGTACTTC.

The chain has TRBV5-1 and TRBJ2-1, with D perhaps TRBD1 (6 bases). V shed 3 bases and J shed 1 base, with 14 bases lying between them. CDR3 size: 16 residues. The germline V gene has CDR1 SGHRS and CDR2 YFSETQ. The CDR3 loop is CASSSNGQPSYNEQFF. The CDR3 DNA reads as TGCGCCAGCAGCTCAAACGGACAGCCGTCCTACAATGAGCAGTTCTTC.

The chain has TRBV28 and TRBJ2-7; a weak D match, TRBD1 (6 bases). The CDR3 runs to 16 residues. Germline V gene lookup returns CDR1 MDHEN and CDR2 SYDVKM. V was clipped by 6 bases and J by 9 bases, with 27 bases between them. The CDR3 region has the DNA TGTGCCAGCAGAAAACTACAGGGTTTGGTGGACCGAGGGCAGTACTTC. Its translation is CASRKLQGLVDRGQYF.

Note on this clone: The sample has other DNA sequences that encode this CDR3 too. The chain has TRBV7-2 and TRBJ1-2; 7 nucleotides line up with TRBD1. V shed 1 base, J shed 4 bases, and the junction held 3 bases outside the gene matches. The CDR3 covers 14 residues. CDR1 SGHTA and CDR2 FQGNSA come from the germline V gene. The DNA of the CDR3 is TGTGCCAGCAGCTTAGGTTCAGGGGGCTATGGCTACACCTTC. Its protein product is CASSLGSGGYGYTF.

The chain is built from TRBV7-9 and TRBJ1-6; D is unresolved. V gave up 3 bases and J gave up 0 bases, with 6 bases separating them. CDR1 is SEHNR and CDR2 is FQNEAQ in the germline V gene (reference sequence). The CDR3 totals 15 residues. This CDR3 is CASSFGSSYNSPLHF. As DNA, the CDR3 is TGTGCCAGCAGCTTCGGGAGCTCCTATAATTCACCCCTCCACTTT.

This chain connects TRBV4-3 to TRBJ2-3; 10 bases match TRBD2. The V and J ends lost 0 bases and 2 bases, in that order; junction bases with no gene match: 8. The CDR3 has 18 residues. Germline lookup yields CDR1 LGHNA and CDR2 YSLEER. For the CDR3, the DNA is TGCGCCAGCAGCCAAGATATGGCACTAGCGGGGCTCACAGATACGCAGTATTTT. Its protein product is CASSQDMALAGLTDTQYF.

This chain connects TRBV27 to TRBJ1-2; D is perhaps TRBD1 (5 bases). CDR1 and CDR2 (germline): MNHEY, SMNVEV (reference sequence). V shed 2 bases and J shed 6 bases, with 10 bases lying between them. The CDR3 runs to 13 residues. CDR3 sequence reads: CASSLRGYHGYTF. The CDR3, as DNA: TGTGCCAGCAGTTTACGGGGGTACCATGGCTACACCTTC.

This chain connects TRBV2 to TRBJ1-1; 7 bases align to TRBD1. V shed 6 bases, J shed 10 bases, and the junction held 11 bases outside the gene matches. The CDR3 contains 13 residues. CDR1 is SNHLY, CDR2 FYNNEI, per germline. The CDR3 loop is CASSGTAAPRAFF. DNA of the CDR3: TGTGCCAGCAGCGGGACAGCTGCCCCCCGAGCTTTCTTT.

This clone was detected only a few times. This rearrangement joins TRBV6-5 to TRBJ1-3; unclear D gene. V lost 0 bases to trimming and J lost 2 bases, with 8 bases between them. The CDR3 contains 15 residues. Germline assignment: CDR1 MNHEY and CDR2 SVGAGI. The CDR3 DNA reads as TGTGCCAGCAGTTACTCCCAAGGAGCTGGAAACACCATATATTTT. It specifies CASSYSQGAGNTIYF.

This rearrangement joins TRBV27 to TRBJ1-6; D is unresolved. The germline gives CDR1 MNHEY, CDR2 SMNVEV (reference sequence). Trimming took off 7 bases at V and 2 bases at J, with 9 bases between the two ends. The CDR3 loop spans 14 amino acids. The chain's CDR3 is CASTSGPYNSPLHF. In DNA form, the CDR3 reads TGTGCCAGCACAAGTGGCCCCTATAATTCACCCCTCCACTTT.

The gene calls are TRBV10-3 and TRBJ2-5; 7 bases map to TRBD2. This CDR3 contains 16 residues. The V gene's germline CDR1 is ENHRY and CDR2 SYGVKD. The V segment lost 0 bases and the J segment 2 bases; nucleotides outside the gene matches: 6. This CDR3 reads CAISESGGGLQETQYF. The CDR3 DNA reads as TGTGCCATCAGTGAGTCGGGGGGAGGGCTGCAAGAGACCCAGTACTTC.

This chain links TRBV27 with TRBJ2-2; D unclear. Trimming pared 10 bases from V and 2 bases from J, leaving 17 bases between. Germline values: CDR1 MNHEY, CDR2 SMNVEV (reference sequence). The CDR3 covers 15 residues. CDR3 loop: CATQTLAVNTGELFF. In DNA form, the CDR3 reads TGTGCCACCCAGACCTTAGCCGTCAACACCGGGGAGCTGTTTTTT.

The V gene is TRBV5-1, the J gene TRBJ2-5, with TRBD1 matching over 8 bases. CDR3 length equals 15 residues. Trimming cost V 4 bases and J 5 bases; bases outside gene matches: 10. From germline, CDR1 is SGHRS and CDR2 YFSETQ. The CDR3 sequence is CASSPQGARTETQYF. DNA for the CDR3: TGCGCCAGCAGCCCGCAGGGGGCGAGGACCGAGACCCAGTACTTC.

The gene calls are TRBV5-6 and TRBJ1-1; D may be TRBD1 (6 bases). Trimming took off 4 bases at V and 2 bases at J, with 21 bases between the two ends. The CDR3 contains 17 residues. The germline gives CDR1 SGHDT, CDR2 YYEEEE. This CDR3 reads CASSPRRGGVYNTEAFF. The CDR3 DNA sequence: TGTGCCAGCAGCCCACGTAGGGGGGGGGTGTATAACACTGAAGCTTTCTTT.

V gene TRBV7-3 combines with J gene TRBJ2-5, with D maybe TRBD2 (5 bases). V was pared by 5 bases and J by 5 bases, with 12 bases between. The germline V gene has CDR1 SGHTA and CDR2 FQGTGA. The CDR3 spans 13 residues. The CDR3 DNA follows: TGTGCCAGCAGCCCGGGCCCGGGGGAGACCCAGTACTTC. Its translation: CASSPGPGETQYF.

The chain carries TRBV9 and TRBJ2-5; D perhaps matches TRBD1 (5 bases). Trimming removed 1 base from V and 5 bases from J, with 15 bases in between. This CDR3 region has 15 residues. From germline, CDR1 is SGDLS and CDR2 YYNGEE. In nucleotides, the CDR3 is TGTGCCAGCAGCGTATACGGACACAAAGGCGAGACCCAGTACTTC. Translated, it gives CASSVYGHKGETQYF. The full variable domain, rest sourced from reference TRBV9 and TRBJ2-5, is DSGVTQTPKHLITATGQRVTLRCSPRSGDLSVYWYQQSLDQGLQFLIQYYNGEERAKGNILERFSAQQFPDLHSELNLSSLELGDSALYFCASSVYGHKGETQYFGPGTRLLVL.

J is TRBJ2-6 and V is TRBV2, with TRBD1 matching 7 bases. Germline CDR1 and CDR2: SNHLY and FYNNEI. This CDR3 comprises 15 residues. Trimming cost V 6 bases and J 0 bases; bases outside gene matches: 2. Here the CDR3 DNA reads TGTGCCAGCAGGACAGGGAACTCTGGGGCCAACGTCCTGACTTTC. Amino acid sequence: CASRTGNSGANVLTF.

V usage is TRBV6-5 and J usage is TRBJ1-1; 7 bases map to TRBD1. Germline V gene sequence: CDR1 MNHEY, CDR2 SVGAGI. V lost 6 bases, J lost 1 base, and 8 bases stayed unmatched. The CDR3 totals 15 residues. The CDR3 loop is CASRGMTGWNTEAFF. Here the CDR3 DNA reads TGTGCCAGCAGAGGGATGACAGGGTGGAACACTGAAGCTTTCTTT.

J is TRBJ2-1 and V is TRBV9; D is perhaps TRBD2 (5 bases). CDR3 length equals 15 residues. Germline V gives CDR1 SGDLS, CDR2 YYNGEE. V was shortened by 3 bases and J by 0 bases, with 10 bases between the two germline ends. The CDR3 region is CASSAGVSSYNEQFF. CDR3 DNA sequence: TGTGCCAGCAGCGCCGGGGTTAGCTCCTACAATGAGCAGTTCTTC.

This chain connects TRBV7-6 to TRBJ1-3; D is undetermined. Germline lookup yields CDR1 SGHVS and CDR2 FNYEAQ. V was trimmed by 0 bases and J by 2 bases, leaving 8 bases between them. The CDR3 is 15 amino acids. CDR3 coding DNA: TGTGCCAGCAGCTTAGCGTTCCAGGCTGGAAACACCATATATTTT. Amino acid sequence: CASSLAFQAGNTIYF.

The J gene is TRBJ1-5, the V gene TRBV4-1; D uncertain. This CDR3 spans 13 amino acids. The V end lost 4 bases, the J end lost 4 bases, and 8 bases lay between the germline ends. Germline CDR1 reads MGHRA; CDR2 reads YSYEKL. DNA of the CDR3: TGCGCCAGCAGCCTTGTAAAAAATCAGCCCCAGCATTTT. Its translation is CASSLVKNQPQHF.

This chain connects TRBV5-1 to TRBJ1-5; TRBD1 matches 9 bases. Per the germline V gene, CDR1 is SGHRS and CDR2 is YFSETQ. CDR3 length: 17 residues. The V gene end was trimmed by 5 bases and the J gene end by 1 base; junction bases not matched to a gene: 10. The CDR3 here is CASSYRDREMSNQPQHF. The CDR3, as DNA: TGCGCCAGCAGTTACCGGGACAGGGAGATGAGCAATCAGCCCCAGCATTTT.

The chain couples TRBV21-1 to TRBJ2-1; the DNA was not compared with TRBD2, the D call given in the table. TRBV21-1 is an annotated pseudogene. The CDR3 runs to 19 residues. CDR3: CASSKVPGNSGSSYNEQFF. The DNA of the CDR3 is TGTGCCAGCAGCAAAGTTCCAGGAAATAGCGGGAGTTCCTACAATGAGCAGTTCTTC.

As DNA, the CDR3 is TGTGCCAGCAGTTATCGAGGGAACACTGAAGCTTTCTTT. Protein product: CASSYRGNTEAFF. V usage is TRBV6-6 and J usage is TRBJ1-1; no definite D call. The CDR3 covers 13 residues. Germline CDR1 and CDR2: MNHNY and SVGAGI (reference sequence). V gave up 3 bases and J gave up 1 base, with 6 bases separating them.